This TCR beta chain was found in a study of cytomegalovirus exposure and HLA in healthy donors. Study-level results: Most TCRs appeared rarely, but some public TCRs recurred in many donors. The TCR clusters that emerged in the first cohort tended, a later analysis found, to co-occur in the approximately 110 validation repertoires. The study designated 150 or so TCR beta chains cytomegalovirus-associated.

A word on this clone: Its matching antigen is unknown.

Separate from the approximately 700-subject first cohort was the 120-subject validation cohort, to which the donors belonged. Per the germline V gene, CDR1 is SGHRS and CDR2 is YFSETQ. The CDR3 consists of 17 residues. Trimming took off 4 bases at V and 0 bases at J, with 14 bases between the two ends. Using immunoSEQ multiplex PCR, the repertoire was profiled, and TCRdb retains in-frame clones only, with some absent. This sample has approximately 230,000 clones, with roughly 84% found just once. The chain links TRBV5-1 to TRBJ2-6; TRBD1 is a possible D gene (5 bases). Sequenced material: PBMCs. This receptor was taken from a man aged 18 to 29 in good health and CMV-seropositive. Here the CDR3 reads CASSPGGHFSGANVLTF. The CDR3 DNA reads as TGCGCCAGCAGCCCGGGCGGACACTTCTCTGGGGCCAACGTCCTGACTTTC.